A selection of T cell receptor beta chains follows, all from one sample in a study of cytotoxic CD8 clonotypes in ibrutinib-treated CLL. The data were produced by immunoSEQ multiplex PCR, yet TCRdb's version contains in-frame clones alone and is incomplete. This table has about 32,000 clones, about two thirds appearing once. The input for sequencing was PBMCs, taken at disease progression, from a patient treated with ibrutinib. The receptor set was obtained from a human donor with chronic lymphocytic leukemia. Both conserved end residues are part of each CDR3. A D gene is named only where the DNA matches it firmly. The size entry is marked missing in some rows and otherwise reads once, few, many or a size class.

d_call j_call clone_size v_call cdr3_aa cdr3_nt
TRBD1 TRBJ1-2 . TRBV5-1 CASSANRGDYGYTF TGCGCCAGCAGCGCAAACAGGGGGGACTATGGCTACACCTTC
. TRBJ2-5 . TRBV5-5 CASSSTSGNQETQYF TGTGCCAGCAGCTCTACCTCAGGGAATCAAGAGACCCAGTACTTC
. TRBJ2-2 . TRBV14 CASSQDRALIPGELFF TGTGCCAGCAGCCAAGATCGGGCCCTAATACCCGGGGAGCTGTTTTTT
TRBD2 TRBJ2-3 . TRBV25-1 CASSPRLASDTQYF TGTGCCAGCAGTCCCCGACTAGCTTCGGATACGCAGTATTTT
. TRBJ1-2 once TRBV6-5 CASNLRDLDGSGYTF TGTGCCAGCAACCTCCGGGACCTAGACGGCTCTGGCTACACCTTC
TRBD2 TRBJ2-1 many TRBV5-1 CASSQRGGDNEQFF TGCGCCAGCAGCCAGCGGGGGGGTGACAATGAGCAGTTCTTC
TRBD2 TRBJ2-2 . TRBV5-4 CASRTIPGLGDEELFF TGTGCCAGCAGGACCATACCGGGACTAGGTGACGAGGAGCTGTTTTTT
TRBD2 TRBJ2-5 many TRBV4-2 CASSRRGAGTSGGAPGETQYF TGTGCCAGCAGCCGAAGGGGGGCCGGGACTAGCGGGGGGGCCCCCGGAGAGACCCAGTACTTC
TRBD1 TRBJ1-6 . TRBV13 CASSTRQGAYNSPLHF TGTGCCAGCAGCACCCGACAGGGAGCCTATAATTCACCCCTCCACTTT
TRBD1 TRBJ2-1 . TRBV7-6 CASSPTGGFVDEQFF TGTGCCAGCAGCCCCACAGGGGGATTTGTCGATGAGCAGTTCTTC
. TRBJ2-2 . TRBV6-6 CASKVAGNTGELFF TGTGCCAGTAAGGTGGCGGGGAACACCGGGGAGCTGTTTTTT
. TRBJ2-5 . TRBV9 CASSVGAANQETQYF TGTGCCAGCAGCGTAGGGGCAGCCAACCAAGAGACCCAGTACTTC
. TRBJ2-5 few TRBV5-1 CASSLWAVQETQYF TGCGCCAGCAGCTTGTGGGCCGTACAAGAGACCCAGTACTTC
. TRBJ1-1 . TRBV20-1 CSARGSEGAFF TGCAGTGCTAGAGGTTCCGAGGGAGCTTTCTTT
. TRBJ2-3 . TRBV5-4 CASRPTETDTQYF TGTGCCAGCAGGCCTACGGAGACAGATACGCAGTATTTT
. TRBJ2-2 . TRBV4-2 CASSQASSSLGSGELFF TGTGCCAGCAGCCAAGCTTCCTCGAGCCTGGGGTCCGGGGAGCTGTTTTTT
TRBD1 TRBJ2-2 . TRBV4-1 CASSPRTGANTGELFF TGCGCCAGCAGCCCACGGACAGGGGCGAACACCGGGGAGCTGTTTTTT
. TRBJ2-3 . TRBV2 CASSSQSTSTDTQYF TGTGCCAGCAGTTCGCAGAGCACTAGCACAGATACGCAGTATTTT
TRBD2 TRBJ2-2 . TRBV4-1 CASSPREGPGELFF TGCGCCAGCAGCCCCCGGGAGGGCCCCGGGGAGCTGTTTTTT
TRBD1 TRBJ1-1 few TRBV19 CASSFGQGAEAFF TGTGCCAGTAGTTTCGGACAGGGGGCTGAAGCTTTCTTT
. TRBJ1-5 many TRBV10-2 CASSAPTGPGQPQHF TGCGCCAGCAGTGCCCCGACAGGTCCGGGTCAGCCCCAGCATTTT
TRBD2 TRBJ2-3 . TRBV9 CASSVGGSGDSGDTQYF TGTGCCAGCAGCGTAGGGGGTAGCGGGGATTCGGGAGATACGCAGTATTTT
. TRBJ2-5 few TRBV9 CASSALGETQYF TGTGCCAGCAGCGCCTTGGGGGAGACCCAGTACTTC
. TRBJ2-5 once TRBV5-5 CASSLGDSGRETQYF TGTGCCAGCAGCTTGGGGGATTCGGGGCGGGAGACCCAGTACTTC
. TRBJ2-7 . TRBV9 CASSVRTGPYEQYF TGTGCCAGCAGCGTAAGGACCGGCCCCTACGAGCAGTACTTC
TRBD1 TRBJ1-1 medium-sized TRBV19 CASSIRGQGAAFEAFF TGTGCCAGTAGTATAAGGGGACAGGGGGCAGCATTTGAAGCTTTCTTT
. TRBJ2-2 few TRBV5-6 CASRRTYTGELFF TGTGCCAGCAGGCGTACCTACACCGGGGAGCTGTTTTTT
. TRBJ1-1 once TRBV7-9 CASSPPVNTEAFF TGTGCCAGCAGCCCCCCGGTGAACACTGAAGCTTTCTTT
. TRBJ2-2 few TRBV5-4 CASSDRLNTGELFF TGTGCCAGCAGCGACCGACTGAACACCGGGGAGCTGTTTTTT
. TRBJ2-3 . TRBV5-1 CASSPGALTDTQYF TGCGCCAGCAGCCCGGGGGCACTTACAGATACGCAGTATTTT